This TCR beta chain was captured by sequencing in a study of CD8 T cells in Susac syndrome. Sequencing of TCR beta was undertaken in CD8+ and CD4+ T cells derived from blood. TEMRA cells were FACS-enriched, unlike CD8+ and CD4+ T cells, which were negatively isolated. Reverse transcription of roughly 0.5 to 1 ug RNA was carried out with random hexamers. The TCR beta CDR3 was amplified by immunoSEQ multiplex PCR across 54 Vbeta, 13 Jbeta. In TCRdb, the immunoSEQ multiplex PCR reads were re-called with MiXCR into one record per CDR3 protein. The profile shows about 400,000 distinct CDR3 sequences, 85% of them singletons. This CDR3 is built from 13 residues. V was shortened by 2 bases and J by 6 bases, with 10 bases between the two germline ends. Germline V gene data show CDR1 as MNHEY and CDR2 as SVGAGI.

Sequencing was performed on CD8+ T cells from PBMCs. The gene calls are TRBV6-5 and TRBJ1-1; D is undetermined. The clonotype was recovered from a human donor with multiple sclerosis. CDR3 DNA sequence: TGTGCCAGCAGTTACCGCGGGCCGGCTGAAGCTTTCTTT. Its translation: CASSYRGPAEAFF.